This T cell receptor beta chain emerged from a study of identical twins. The germline CDR1 and CDR2 sequences are MGHRA and YSYEKL. V lost 0 bases and J 5 bases, leaving 19 bases between the germline ends. This CDR3 contains 18 residues. Regarding the study as a whole: Possibly, invariant MAIT and iNKT cells partly confounded zero-insertion analyses.

Each CDR3 protein is one row after TCRdb ran MiXCR on the 5' RACE reads. Among approximately 890,000 distinct CDR3 sequences, about 12% were seen once, and the ten largest hold under 2%. This clonotype came up many times. Antigen unknown. These data are also associated with another study on yellow fever vaccine responses in identical twins.

The specimen sequenced was PBMCs. This chain uses TRBV4-1 with TRBJ2-2; no clear D. This receptor was taken from a woman between 18 and 30 years old in good health. In DNA, the CDR3 is TGCGCCAGCAGCCAAGATGGACCCGAAATGACGAGGACCGGGGAGCTGTTTTTT. Amino acids: CASSQDGPEMTRTGELFF.